This TCR beta chain was sequenced during a study of blood T cell repertoires in COVID-19. Study information: COVID-19 samples collected from the United States, Italy and Spain covered acute and convalescent phases. PBMCs, B-cell-depleted T cells, or T cells were the source of the cDNA or gDNA that made up the material.

Repertoires were generated with immunoSEQ multiplex PCR, while TCRdb's copy carries only in-frame clones and drops some. The sample includes about 25,000 clones, around 80% seen only once; the top ten take 50% to 75%. The CDR3 has 16 residues. In germline, CDR1 is SNHLY, CDR2 FYNNEI. The V and J ends lost 7 bases and 3 bases respectively, with 22 bases between them. The chain employs TRBV2 and TRBJ2-7, with D possibly being TRBD2 (5 bases). This sequence was found in a woman older than 75 with acute or convalescent COVID-19. Sequenced: peripheral blood. CDR3 bases: TGTGCCAGCACCGAAAATCGGGGTGAATACGGCTACGAGCAGTACTTC. Residues: CASTENRGEYGYEQYF.